Sequencing of this TCR beta chain was carried out in a study of blood T cell repertoires in COVID-19. On the study more broadly: Collection of acute and convalescent COVID-19 samples took place in the United States, Italy and Spain.

Here immunoSEQ multiplex PCR was the method, and the copy in TCRdb shows in-frame clones only, minus some. The table records approximately 270,000 clones, 75% to 90% of them present only once. The V gene's germline CDR1 is MNHEY and CDR2 SMNVEV (reference sequence). This CDR3 is 14 amino acids long. Trimming cost V 2 bases and J 3 bases, with 11 bases left between them. The chain links TRBV27 to TRBJ2-7; maybe TRBD2 (5 bases). This receptor was taken from a woman aged 25 to 39 with acute COVID-19. Sequenced sample: PBMCs or T cells enriched from blood (not recorded which). The CDR3: CASSLDGRGYEQYF. CDR3 DNA: TGTGCCAGCAGTTTAGATGGACGGGGCTACGAGCAGTACTTC.